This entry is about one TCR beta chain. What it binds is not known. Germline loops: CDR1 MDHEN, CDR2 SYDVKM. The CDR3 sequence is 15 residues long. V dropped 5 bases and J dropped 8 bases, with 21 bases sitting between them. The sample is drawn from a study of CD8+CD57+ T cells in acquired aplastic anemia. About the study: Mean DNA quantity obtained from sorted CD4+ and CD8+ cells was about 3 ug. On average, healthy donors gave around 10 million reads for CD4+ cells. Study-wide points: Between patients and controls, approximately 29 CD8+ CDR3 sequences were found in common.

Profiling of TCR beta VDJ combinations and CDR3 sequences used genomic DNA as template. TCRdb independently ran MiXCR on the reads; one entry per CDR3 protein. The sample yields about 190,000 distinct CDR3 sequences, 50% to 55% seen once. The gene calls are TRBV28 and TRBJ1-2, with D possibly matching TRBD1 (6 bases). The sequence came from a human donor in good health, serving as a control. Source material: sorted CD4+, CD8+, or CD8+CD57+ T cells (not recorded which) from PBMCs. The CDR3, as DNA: TGTGCCAGCAGTACCCACAGGGATCGCTACTGGGGCTACACCTTC. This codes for CASSTHRDRYWGYTF.